These T cell receptor beta chains were read from a single sample in a study of neurological immune-mediated disorders. TCRdb redid the calling of the 5' RACE reads with MiXCR, one entry per CDR3 protein. This sample has roughly 75,000 distinct CDR3 sequences, with 2.5% to 3% found just once. Sequencing was done on a sample of PBMCs. Every receptor here comes from a woman aged 25-40 years with multiple sclerosis. The CDR3 runs from the conserved cysteine through the conserved F or W. A D gene is named only where the DNA matches it firmly. The size of a clone is reported for some rows only, either as once, few or many, or as a class for expanded clones.

v_call	clone_size	d_call	j_call	cdr3_aa	cdr3_nt
TRBV4-1	.	.	TRBJ1-1	CASSPGIGYTEAFF	TGCGCCAGCAGCCCGGGTATTGGGTACACTGAAGCTTTCTTT
TRBV18	many	.	TRBJ1-1	CASSPRSTEAFF	TGTGCCAGCTCACCACGGAGCACTGAAGCTTTCTTT
TRBV6-1	many	.	TRBJ1-5	CASSDGADWTALEQPQHF	TGTGCCAGCAGTGATGGGGCTGACTGGACAGCTTTGGAACAGCCCCAGCATTTT
TRBV24-1	many	.	TRBJ1-5	CATSRAGNQPQHF	TGTGCCACCAGCCGAGCCGGCAATCAGCCCCAGCATTTT
TRBV20-1	many	.	TRBJ2-3	CSARDHAPGVGTDTQYF	TGCAGTGCTAGAGATCACGCCCCAGGGGTCGGGACAGATACGCAGTATTTT
TRBV7-2	many	.	TRBJ2-7	CASSLTPSSYEQYF	TGTGCCAGCAGCTTAACTCCCTCCTCCTACGAGCAGTACTTC
TRBV12-3/TRBV12-4	many	TRBD2	TRBJ2-1	CASSPSGRWNEQFF	TGTGCCAGCAGTCCTAGCGGGAGATGGAATGAGCAGTTCTTC
TRBV7-9	many	.	TRBJ2-7	CASSLITGLSYEQYF	TGTGCCAGCAGCCTTATCACGGGCCTCTCCTACGAGCAGTACTTC
TRBV20-1	many	.	TRBJ2-2	CSATGTANTGELFF	TGCAGTGCTACCGGGACGGCGAACACCGGGGAGCTGTTTTTT
TRBV20-1	many	.	TRBJ2-3	CSAPAGVSTQYF	TGCAGTGCTCCAGCAGGGGTGTCTACGCAGTATTTT
TRBV10-3	many	TRBD2	TRBJ2-1	CAISDSSGGVGQQFF	TGTGCCATCAGTGATTCGTCGGGGGGGGTTGGTCAGCAGTTCTTC
TRBV5-1	many	TRBD2	TRBJ2-3	CASSREATDTQYF	TGCGCCAGCAGCCGGGAGGCCACAGATACGCAGTATTTT
TRBV6-2/TRBV6-3	many	.	TRBJ2-5	CASRSSVAETQYF	TGTGCCAGCAGGTCTTCGGTGGCGGAGACCCAGTACTTC
TRBV20-1	many	.	TRBJ1-2	CSVGLAGVNNYGYTF	TGCAGTGTTGGTCTGGCGGGGGTGAACAACTATGGCTACACCTTC
TRBV12-3/TRBV12-4	many	.	TRBJ1-5	CASSDGGNQPQHF	TGTGCCAGCAGTGACGGGGGCAATCAGCCCCAGCATTTT
TRBV29-1	many	TRBD1	TRBJ2-7	CSVWGTEDTYEQYF	TGCAGCGTTTGGGGGACAGAAGATACCTACGAGCAGTACTTC
TRBV10-3	many	.	TRBJ1-1	CAISEVGTSEAFF	TGTGCCATCAGTGAAGTGGGAACAAGTGAAGCTTTCTTT
TRBV27	many	.	TRBJ1-3	CASRSPGTGNTIYF	TGTGCCAGCAGGTCCCCGGGGACTGGAAACACCATATATTTT
TRBV20-1	many	TRBD2	TRBJ2-1	CSASLAGYHNEQFF	TGCAGTGCTAGCCTAGCGGGCTATCACAATGAGCAGTTCTTC
TRBV12-2	.	.	TRBJ2-5	CASRLAMAGTDGEETQYF	TGTGCAAGTCGCTTAGCGATGGCGGGTACAGATGGGGAAGAGACCCAGTACTTC
TRBV29-1	many	TRBD1	TRBJ2-5	CSVEQGDQETQYF	TGCAGCGTTGAACAGGGGGACCAAGAGACCCAGTACTTC
TRBV20-1	many	.	TRBJ1-2	CSANARVGYTF	TGCAGTGCTAATGCCCGGGTTGGCTACACCTTC
TRBV12-3/TRBV12-4	many	.	TRBJ2-1	CASSGDTIRDEQFF	TGTGCCAGCAGCGGAGACACTATCAGGGATGAGCAGTTCTTC
TRBV5-1	many	TRBD2	TRBJ2-3	CASRAGGEDTQYF	TGCGCCAGCAGGGCGGGAGGAGAAGATACGCAGTATTTT
TRBV29-1	many	TRBD1	TRBJ1-2	CSVAPSDRVDLGYTF	TGCAGCGTTGCCCCCTCGGACAGGGTAGATCTTGGCTACACCTTC
TRBV14	many	TRBD2	TRBJ2-2	CASSPRLAGGPNTGELFF	TGTGCCAGCAGCCCCCGACTAGCGGGAGGGCCGAACACCGGGGAGCTGTTTTTT
TRBV6-5	many	.	TRBJ2-3	CASSSPGQRGGTDTQYF	TGTGCCAGCAGTTCCCCGGGTCAGCGTGGGGGCACAGATACGCAGTATTTT
TRBV27	many	TRBD1	TRBJ2-7	CASRPFPGGAGGGYEQYF	TGTGCCAGCAGGCCTTTTCCAGGGGGCGCAGGAGGTGGGTACGAGCAGTACTTC
TRBV29-1	many	TRBD1	TRBJ2-7	CSVREGTAAYEQYF	TGCAGCGTTAGAGAAGGGACAGCGGCCTACGAGCAGTACTTC
TRBV20-1	many	.	TRBJ1-2	CSARDRAHGYTF	TGCAGTGCTAGAGACAGGGCCCATGGCTACACCTTC
TRBV5-5	many	.	TRBJ1-5	CASSLIPLIEQPQHF	TGTGCCAGCAGCTTGATCCCGCTAATAGAGCAGCCCCAGCATTTT
TRBV20-1	many	.	TRBJ2-1	CSARDRGREQFF	TGCAGTGCCCGAGACCGGGGGCGGGAGCAGTTCTTC
TRBV12-5	.	.	TRBJ1-1	CASGFSDGGEAFF	TGTGCTAGTGGTTTTTCTGACGGAGGTGAAGCTTTCTTT